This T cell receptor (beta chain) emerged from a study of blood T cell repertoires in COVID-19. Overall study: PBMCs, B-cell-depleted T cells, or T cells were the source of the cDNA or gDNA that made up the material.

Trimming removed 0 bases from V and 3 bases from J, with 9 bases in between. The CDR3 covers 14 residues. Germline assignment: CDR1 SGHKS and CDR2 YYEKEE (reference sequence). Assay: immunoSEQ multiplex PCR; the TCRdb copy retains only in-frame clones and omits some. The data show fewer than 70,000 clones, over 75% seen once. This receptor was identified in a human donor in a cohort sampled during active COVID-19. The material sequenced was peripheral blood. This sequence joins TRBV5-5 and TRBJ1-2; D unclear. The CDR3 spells CASSLANRDYGYTF. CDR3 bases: TGTGCCAGCAGCTTGGCCAATAGAGACTATGGCTACACCTTC. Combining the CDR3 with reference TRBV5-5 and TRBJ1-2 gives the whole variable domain DAGVTQSPTHLIKTRGQQVTLRCSPISGHKSVSWYQQVLGQGPQFIFQYYEKEERGRGNFPDRFSARQFPNYSSELNVNALLLGDSALYLCASSLANRDYGYTFGSGTRLTVV.